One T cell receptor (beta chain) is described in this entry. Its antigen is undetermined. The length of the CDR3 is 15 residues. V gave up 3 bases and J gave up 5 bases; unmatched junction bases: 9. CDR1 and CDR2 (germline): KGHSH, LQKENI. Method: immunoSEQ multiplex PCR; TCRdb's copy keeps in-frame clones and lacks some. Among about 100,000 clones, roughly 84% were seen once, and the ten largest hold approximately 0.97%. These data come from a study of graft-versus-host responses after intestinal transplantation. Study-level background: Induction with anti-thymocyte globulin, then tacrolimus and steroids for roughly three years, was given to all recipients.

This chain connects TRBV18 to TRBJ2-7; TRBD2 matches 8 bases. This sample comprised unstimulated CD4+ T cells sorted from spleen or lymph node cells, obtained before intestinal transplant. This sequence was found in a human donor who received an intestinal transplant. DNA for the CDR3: TGTGCCAGCTCACCGGGGATAGCGGGAAGCAACGAGCAGTACTTC. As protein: CASSPGIAGSNEQYF.